Listed here is a single T cell receptor (beta chain). Its antigen is not known. These data belong to a study of cytomegalovirus exposure and HLA in healthy donors. Study observations and caveats: Listed as cytomegalovirus-associated were 150 to 200 TCR beta chains.

The primer mix had 60 Vbeta and 13 Jbeta primers. Produced via immunoSEQ multiplex PCR; TCRdb's table is partial and in-frame only. The sample lists around 130,000 clones, 80% occurring once. The TCR was taken from a man aged 30 to 45 in good health and CMV-seronegative. Input material: PBMCs.

CDR3: CASSPPHPGETQYF. CDR3 in DNA: TGCGCCAGCAGCCCCCCGCACCCGGGGGAGACCCAGTACTTC. This chain joins TRBV4-1 and TRBJ2-5; the D gene is possibly TRBD2 (5 bases). Per germline, CDR1 MGHRA and CDR2 YSYEKL. CDR3 length: 14 residues. Deletions cut 4 bases from V and 5 bases from J, with 14 bases between.